This TCR beta chain derives from a study of cytomegalovirus exposure and HLA in healthy donors. General study points: The authors assumed roughly uniform sequencing depth across donors for presence/absence analyses. Some V segments, including TRBV6-2 and TRBV6-3, were excluded as indistinguishable. There were several of the most significant clusters that appeared linked to common viral pathogens in a later analysis.

Trimming removed 3 bases from V and 9 bases from J, with 15 bases in between. CDR1 is SGHTA and CDR2 is FQGNSA in the germline V gene. CDR3 size: 14 residues. On this clone itself: The antigen is not known.

Amplification used 60 Vbeta primers and 13 Jbeta primers. TCRdb's table, derived via immunoSEQ multiplex PCR, lists solely in-frame clones and lacks some. This listing includes around 46,000 clones. The chain links TRBV7-2 to TRBJ2-1; weak D call: TRBD2 (6 bases). Input material: PBMCs. The TCR was taken from a woman in her forties in good health and CMV-seronegative. The CDR3 nucleotides read TGTGCCAGCAGCTTTACGGGAGCAGCCTTTGAGCAGTTCTTC. It specifies CASSFTGAAFEQFF.